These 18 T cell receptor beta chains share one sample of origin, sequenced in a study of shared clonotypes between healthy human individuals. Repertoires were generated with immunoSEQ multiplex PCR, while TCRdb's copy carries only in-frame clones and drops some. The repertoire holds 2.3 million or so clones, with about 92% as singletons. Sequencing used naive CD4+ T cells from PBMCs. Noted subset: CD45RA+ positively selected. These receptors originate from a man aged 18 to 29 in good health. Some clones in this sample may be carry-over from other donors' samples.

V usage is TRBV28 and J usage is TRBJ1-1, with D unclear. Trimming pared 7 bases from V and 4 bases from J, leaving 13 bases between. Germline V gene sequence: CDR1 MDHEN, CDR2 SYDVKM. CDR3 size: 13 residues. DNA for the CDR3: TGTGCCAGCATCCCAGCCCGGGTCACTGAAGCTTTCTTT. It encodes CASIPARVTEAFF.

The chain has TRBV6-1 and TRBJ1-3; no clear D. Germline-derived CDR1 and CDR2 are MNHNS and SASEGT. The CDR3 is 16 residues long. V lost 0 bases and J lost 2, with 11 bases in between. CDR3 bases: TGTGCCAGCAGTGAAGCTGGACGGATTACTGGAAACACCATATATTTT. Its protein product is CASSEAGRITGNTIYF.

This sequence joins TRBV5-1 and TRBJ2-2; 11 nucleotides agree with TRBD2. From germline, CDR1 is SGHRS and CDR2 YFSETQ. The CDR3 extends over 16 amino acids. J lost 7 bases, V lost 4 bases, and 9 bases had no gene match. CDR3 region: CASSVLAGGPGGELFF. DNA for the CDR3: TGCGCCAGCAGCGTTTTAGCGGGAGGGCCCGGCGGGGAGCTGTTTTTT.

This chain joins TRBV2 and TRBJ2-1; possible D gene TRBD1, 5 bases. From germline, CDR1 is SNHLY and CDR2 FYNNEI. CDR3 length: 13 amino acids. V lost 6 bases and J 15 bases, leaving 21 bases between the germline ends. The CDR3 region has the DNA TGTGCCAGCAGGGGGCAGGGTGGCGGCCGTACGTTCTTC. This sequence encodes CASRGQGGGRTFF.

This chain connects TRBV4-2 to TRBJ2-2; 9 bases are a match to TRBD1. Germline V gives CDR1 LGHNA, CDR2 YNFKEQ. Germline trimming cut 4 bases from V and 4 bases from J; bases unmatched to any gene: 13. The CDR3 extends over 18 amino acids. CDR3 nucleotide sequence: TGTGCCAGCAGCCTACGACAGGGGGGAAATCCGGGCACCGGGGAGCTGTTTTTT. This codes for CASSLRQGGNPGTGELFF.

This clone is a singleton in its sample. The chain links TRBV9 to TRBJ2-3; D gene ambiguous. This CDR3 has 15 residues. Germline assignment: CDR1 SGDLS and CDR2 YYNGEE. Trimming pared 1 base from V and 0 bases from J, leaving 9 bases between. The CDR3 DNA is TGTGCCAGCAGCGTACGGAGCGTGAGCACAGATACGCAGTATTTT. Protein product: CASSVRSVSTDTQYF.

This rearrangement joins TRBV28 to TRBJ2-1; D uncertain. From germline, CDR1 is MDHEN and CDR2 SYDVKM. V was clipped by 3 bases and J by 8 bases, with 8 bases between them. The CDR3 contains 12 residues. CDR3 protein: CASSLSSHEQFF. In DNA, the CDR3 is TGTGCCAGCAGTTTGTCCTCGCATGAGCAGTTCTTC. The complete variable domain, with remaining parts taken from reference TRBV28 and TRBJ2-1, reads DVKVTQSSRYLVKRTGEKVFLECVQDMDHENMFWYRQDPGLGLRLIYFSYDVKMKEKGDIPEGYSVSREKKERFSLILESASTNQTSMYLCASSLSSHEQFFGPGTRLTVL.

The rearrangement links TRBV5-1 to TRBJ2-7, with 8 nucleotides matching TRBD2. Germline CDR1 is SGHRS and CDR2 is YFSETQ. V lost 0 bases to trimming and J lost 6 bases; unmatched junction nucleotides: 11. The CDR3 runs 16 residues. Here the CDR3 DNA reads TGCGCCAGCAGCTTGGCTGAGCTAGCGGGTCGGTCCGAGCAGTACTTC. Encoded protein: CASSLAELAGRSEQYF.

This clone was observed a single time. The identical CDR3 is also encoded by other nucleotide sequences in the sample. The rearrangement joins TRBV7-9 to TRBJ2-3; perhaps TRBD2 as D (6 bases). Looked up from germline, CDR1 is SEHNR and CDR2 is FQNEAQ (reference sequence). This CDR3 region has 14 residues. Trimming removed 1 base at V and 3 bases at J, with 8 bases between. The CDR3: CASSLVGGTDTQYF. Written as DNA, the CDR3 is TGTGCCAGCAGCTTAGTGGGGGGAACAGATACGCAGTATTTT.

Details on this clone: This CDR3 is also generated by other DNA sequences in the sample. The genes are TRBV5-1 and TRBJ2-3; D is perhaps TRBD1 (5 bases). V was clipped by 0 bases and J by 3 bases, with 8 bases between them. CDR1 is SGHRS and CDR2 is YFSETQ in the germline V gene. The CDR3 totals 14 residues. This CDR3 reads CASSLDPGTDTQYF. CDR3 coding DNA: TGCGCCAGCAGCTTGGATCCAGGGACAGATACGCAGTATTTT.

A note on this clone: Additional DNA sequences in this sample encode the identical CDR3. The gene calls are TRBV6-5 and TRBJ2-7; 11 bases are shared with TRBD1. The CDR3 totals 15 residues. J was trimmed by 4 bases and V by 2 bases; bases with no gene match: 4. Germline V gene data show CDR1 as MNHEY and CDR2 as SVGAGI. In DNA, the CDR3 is TGTGCCAGCAGTTACCGGGACAGGGGGGGATACGAGCAGTACTTC. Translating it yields CASSYRDRGGYEQYF.

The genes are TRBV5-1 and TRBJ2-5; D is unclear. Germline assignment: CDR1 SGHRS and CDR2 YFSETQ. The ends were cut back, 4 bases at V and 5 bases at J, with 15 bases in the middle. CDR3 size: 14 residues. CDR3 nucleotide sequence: TGCGCCAGCAGCGCGACTCTGCTCCAGGAGACCCAGTACTTC. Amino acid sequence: CASSATLLQETQYF. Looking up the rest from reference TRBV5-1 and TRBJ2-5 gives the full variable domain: KAGVTQTPRYLIKTRGQQVTLSCSPISGHRSVSWYQQTPGQGLQFLFEYFSETQRNKGNFPGRFSGRQFSNSRSEMNVSTLELGDSALYLCASSATLLQETQYFGPGTRLLVL.

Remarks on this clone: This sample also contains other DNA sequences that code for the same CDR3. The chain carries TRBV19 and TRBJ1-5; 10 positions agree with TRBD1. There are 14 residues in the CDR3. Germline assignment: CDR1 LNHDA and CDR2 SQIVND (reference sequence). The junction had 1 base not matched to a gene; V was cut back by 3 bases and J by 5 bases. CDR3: CASSIGQGDQPQHF. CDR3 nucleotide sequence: TGTGCCAGTAGTATCGGACAGGGGGATCAGCCCCAGCATTTT.

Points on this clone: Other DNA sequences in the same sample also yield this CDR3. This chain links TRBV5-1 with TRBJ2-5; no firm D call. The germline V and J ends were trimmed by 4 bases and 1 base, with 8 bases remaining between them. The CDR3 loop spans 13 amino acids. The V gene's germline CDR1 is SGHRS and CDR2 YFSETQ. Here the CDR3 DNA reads TGCGCCAGCAGCCCGAGAAGCCAAGAGACCCAGTACTTC. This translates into CASSPRSQETQYF.

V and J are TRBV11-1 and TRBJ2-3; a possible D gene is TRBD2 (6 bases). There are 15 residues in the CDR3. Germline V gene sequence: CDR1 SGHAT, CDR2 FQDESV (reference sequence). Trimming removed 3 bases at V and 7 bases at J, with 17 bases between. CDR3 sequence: CASSFPGLLAHTQYF. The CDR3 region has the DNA TGTGCCAGCAGCTTTCCGGGACTGCTTGCACATACGCAGTATTTT.

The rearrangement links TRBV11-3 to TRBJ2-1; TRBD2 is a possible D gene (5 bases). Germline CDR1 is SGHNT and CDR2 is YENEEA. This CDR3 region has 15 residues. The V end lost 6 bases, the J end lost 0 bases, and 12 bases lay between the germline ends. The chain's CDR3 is CASSPDGNSYNEQFF. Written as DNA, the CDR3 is TGTGCCAGCAGTCCAGACGGGAACTCCTACAATGAGCAGTTCTTC.

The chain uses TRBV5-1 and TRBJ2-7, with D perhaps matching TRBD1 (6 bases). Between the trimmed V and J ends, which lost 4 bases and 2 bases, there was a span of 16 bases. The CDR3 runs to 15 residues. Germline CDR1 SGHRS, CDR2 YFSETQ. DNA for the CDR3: TGCGCCAGCAGCCTACCGGGACACGGGACCTACGAGCAGTACTTC. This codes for CASSLPGHGTYEQYF.

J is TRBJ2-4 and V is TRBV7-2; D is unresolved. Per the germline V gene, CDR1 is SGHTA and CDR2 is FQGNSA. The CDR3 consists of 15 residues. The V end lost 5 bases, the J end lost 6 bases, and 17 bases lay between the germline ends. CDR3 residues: CASSRADTRGNIQYF. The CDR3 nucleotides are TGTGCCAGCAGCCGGGCGGATACCCGTGGAAACATTCAGTACTTC.